This TCR beta chain was observed in a study of graft-versus-host responses after intestinal transplantation. Study summary: Following induction with anti-thymocyte globulin, all recipients were given tacrolimus and steroids for approximately 3 years. Findings and caveats of the study: Recipient-marrow GvH clones were detected, some having first appeared in ileum or blood. Early post-transplant HvG declines tracked with peak circulating GvH clone levels. Within allografts, high graft-versus-host to host-versus-graft clonal ratios were seen among patients with graft-donor T cell macrochimerism.

This table comes from immunoSEQ multiplex PCR, and its TCRdb copy is limited to in-frame clones, with some not included. The table shows about 15,000 clones, with 74% occurring only once. To release intraepithelial and lamina propria lymphocytes, the graft tissue was processed. This clone showed up just once. No antigen is known for it. V shed 0 bases and J 6 bases; nucleotides not matched to a gene: 8. The CDR3 sequence is 17 residues long. CDR1 and CDR2 (germline): SGDLS, YYNGEE. The sample in question was ileum tissue, obtained 14 days after transplant. The chain combines TRBV9 with TRBJ2-2; 10 bases map to TRBD2. The source of this sequence is a human patient who received an intestinal transplant, so some T cells may come from the graft donor. The CDR3 here is CASSVGFPAGGPGELFF. The CDR3 nucleotides are TGTGCCAGCAGCGTAGGGTTTCCAGCGGGAGGGCCCGGGGAGCTGTTTTTT. The entire variable domain, with the rest obtained from reference TRBV9 and TRBJ2-2, is as follows: DSGVTQTPKHLITATGQRVTLRCSPRSGDLSVYWYQQSLDQGLQFLIQYYNGEERAKGNILERFSAQQFPDLHSELNLSSLELGDSALYFCASSVGFPAGGPGELFFGEGSRLTVL.